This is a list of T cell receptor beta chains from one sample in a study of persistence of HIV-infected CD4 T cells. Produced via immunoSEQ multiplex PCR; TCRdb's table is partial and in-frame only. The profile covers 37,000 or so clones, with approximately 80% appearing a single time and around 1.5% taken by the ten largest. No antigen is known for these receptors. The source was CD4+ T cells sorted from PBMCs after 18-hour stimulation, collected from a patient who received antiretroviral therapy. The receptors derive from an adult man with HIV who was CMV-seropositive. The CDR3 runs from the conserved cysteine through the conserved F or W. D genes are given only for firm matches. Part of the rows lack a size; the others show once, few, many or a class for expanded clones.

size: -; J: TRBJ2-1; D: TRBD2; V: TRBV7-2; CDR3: CASSWDYRGNEQFF; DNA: TGTGCCAGCAGCTGGGACTACCGGGGCAATGAGCAGTTCTTC
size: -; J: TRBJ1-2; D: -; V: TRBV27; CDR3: CASSFTPRYGYTF; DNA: TGTGCCAGCAGTTTCACTCCTCGCTATGGCTACACCTTC
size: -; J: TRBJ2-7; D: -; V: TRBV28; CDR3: CASRKGLYEQYF; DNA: TGTGCCAGCAGGAAGGGGCTCTACGAGCAGTACTTC
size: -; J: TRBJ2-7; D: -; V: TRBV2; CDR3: CASRKGGTQAGYEQYF; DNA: TGTGCCAGCAGGAAAGGGGGTACACAGGCGGGATACGAGCAGTACTTC
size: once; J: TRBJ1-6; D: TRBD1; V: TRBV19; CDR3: CASRTGVGSPLHF; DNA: TGTGCCAGCCGGACAGGGGTAGGCTCACCCCTCCACTTT
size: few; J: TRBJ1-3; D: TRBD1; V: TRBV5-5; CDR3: CASSLNRGGNTIYF; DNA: TGTGCCAGCAGCTTGAACAGGGGAGGAAACACCATATATTTT
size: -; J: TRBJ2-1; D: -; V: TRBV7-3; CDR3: CASSSGLRSNEQFF; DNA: TGTGCCAGCAGCTCTGGACTAAGGAGCAATGAGCAGTTCTTC
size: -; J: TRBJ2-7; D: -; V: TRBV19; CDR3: CASSIGRGAREQYF; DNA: TGTGCCAGTAGTATAGGACGGGGGGCGCGGGAGCAGTACTTC
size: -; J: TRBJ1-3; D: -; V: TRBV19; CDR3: CASTPGRAGNTIYF; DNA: TGTGCCAGTACTCCCGGACGGGCTGGAAACACCATATATTTT
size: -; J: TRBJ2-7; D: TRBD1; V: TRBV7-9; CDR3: CASTEGQSEQYF; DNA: TGTGCCAGCACCGAGGGACAGAGCGAGCAGTACTTC
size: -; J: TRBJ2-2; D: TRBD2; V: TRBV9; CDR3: CASSVGDRGLVGTGELFF; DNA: TGTGCCAGCAGCGTAGGAGATCGGGGACTAGTAGGTACCGGGGAGCTGTTTTTT
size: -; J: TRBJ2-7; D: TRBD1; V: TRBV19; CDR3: CASSISRVGGEEQYF; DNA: TGTGCCAGTAGTATATCTCGGGTAGGGGGCGAAGAGCAGTACTTC
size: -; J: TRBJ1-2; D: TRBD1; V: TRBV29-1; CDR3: CSAPTGTGAAYGYTF; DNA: TGCAGCGCCCCTACTGGGACAGGGGCGGCCTATGGCTACACCTTC
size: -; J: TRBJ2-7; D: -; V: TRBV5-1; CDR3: CASRLSGREQYF; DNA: TGCGCCAGCAGGTTAAGTGGAAGAGAGCAGTACTTC
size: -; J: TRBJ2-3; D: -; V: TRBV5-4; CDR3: CASSLPPPTDTQYF; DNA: TGTGCCAGCAGCTTGCCCCCTCCCACAGATACGCAGTATTTT
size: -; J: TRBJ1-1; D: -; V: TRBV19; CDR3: CASSKGETANTEAFF; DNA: TGTGCCAGTAGTAAGGGGGAGACAGCCAACACTGAAGCTTTCTTT
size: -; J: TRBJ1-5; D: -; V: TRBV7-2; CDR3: CASSPGHQGLRGQPQHF; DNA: TGTGCCAGCAGCCCGGGGCACCAGGGGCTGCGAGGTCAGCCCCAGCATTTT
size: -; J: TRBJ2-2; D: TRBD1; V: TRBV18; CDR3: CASSPGTGKAGELFF; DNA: TGTGCCAGCTCACCCGGGACAGGGAAGGCCGGGGAGCTGTTTTTT
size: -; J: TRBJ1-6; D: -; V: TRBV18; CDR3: CASYRDTGAHNSPLHF; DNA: TGTGCCAGCTATCGGGACACAGGCGCCCATAATTCACCCCTCCACTTT
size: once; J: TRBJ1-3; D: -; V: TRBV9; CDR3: CASSVGAQSGNTIYF; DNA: TGTGCCAGCAGCGTAGGAGCACAGTCTGGAAACACCATATATTTT
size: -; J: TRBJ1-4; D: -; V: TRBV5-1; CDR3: CASSLRGEEKLFF; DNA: TGCGCCAGCAGCCTCCGGGGAGAAGAAAAACTGTTTTTT
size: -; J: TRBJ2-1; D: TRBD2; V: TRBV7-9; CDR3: CASSLGLAGVSNEQFF; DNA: TGTGCCAGCAGCTTAGGACTAGCGGGGGTGTCGAATGAGCAGTTCTTC
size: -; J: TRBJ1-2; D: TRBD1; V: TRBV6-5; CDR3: CASSSRGVIGYTF; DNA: TGTGCCAGCAGTTCCAGGGGGGTTATTGGCTACACCTTC
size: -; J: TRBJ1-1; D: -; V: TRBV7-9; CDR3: CASSIPVPNTEAFF; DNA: TGTGCCAGCAGCATCCCCGTCCCGAACACTGAAGCTTTCTTT
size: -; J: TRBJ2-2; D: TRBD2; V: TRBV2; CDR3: CATRGVRNTGELFF; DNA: TGTGCCACCCGGGGGGTAAGGAACACCGGGGAGCTGTTTTTT
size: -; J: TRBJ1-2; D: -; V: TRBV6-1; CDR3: CASSEGTGFQYGYTF; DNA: TGTGCCAGCAGTGAAGGGACGGGTTTCCAATATGGCTACACCTTC
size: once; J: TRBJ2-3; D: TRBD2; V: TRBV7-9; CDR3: CASSGRRLAVGDTQYF; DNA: TGTGCCAGCAGCGGACGACGACTAGCGGTCGGAGATACGCAGTATTTT
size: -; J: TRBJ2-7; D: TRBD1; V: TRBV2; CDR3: CASLQGFAYEQYF; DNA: TGTGCCAGTCTACAGGGGTTCGCCTACGAGCAGTACTTC
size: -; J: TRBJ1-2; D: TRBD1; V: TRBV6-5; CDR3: CASTEYGTANYGYTF; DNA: TGTGCCAGCACCGAATACGGGACAGCTAACTATGGCTACACCTTC
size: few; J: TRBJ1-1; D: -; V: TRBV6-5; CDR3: CASSYSRDINTEAFF; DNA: TGTGCCAGCAGTTACTCAAGGGACATTAACACTGAAGCTTTCTTT
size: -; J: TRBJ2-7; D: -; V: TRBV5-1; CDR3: CASSFPGSGEQYF; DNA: TGCGCCAGCAGCTTCCCAGGGTCGGGCGAGCAGTACTTC
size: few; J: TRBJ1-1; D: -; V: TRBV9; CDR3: CASSVSNRMNTEAFF; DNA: TGTGCCAGCAGCGTGTCGAACAGGATGAACACTGAAGCTTTCTTT
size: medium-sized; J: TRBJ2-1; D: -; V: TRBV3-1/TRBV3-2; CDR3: CASSQANEQFF; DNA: TGTGCCAGCAGCCAGGCGAATGAGCAGTTCTTC
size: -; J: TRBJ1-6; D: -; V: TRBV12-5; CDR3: CASGLDTNSPLHF; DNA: TGTGCTAGTGGGCTGGACACTAATTCACCCCTCCACTTT
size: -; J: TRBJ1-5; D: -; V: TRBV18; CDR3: CASSPAGSGLGQPQHF; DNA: TGTGCCAGCTCACCGGCAGGTTCGGGCCTCGGGCAGCCCCAGCATTTT
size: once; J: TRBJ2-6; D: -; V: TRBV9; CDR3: CASSVTGTTGANVLTF; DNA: TGTGCCAGCAGCGTCACAGGGACTACTGGGGCCAACGTCCTGACTTTC
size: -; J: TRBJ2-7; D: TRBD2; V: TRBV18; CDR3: CASSPGGSLSYEQYF; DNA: TGTGCCAGCTCACCGGGGGGGAGCCTCTCCTACGAGCAGTACTTC
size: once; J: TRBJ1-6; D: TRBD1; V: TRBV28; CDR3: CASSSSGQGFNSPLHF; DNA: TGTGCCAGCAGCTCGTCGGGACAGGGATTCAATTCACCCCTCCACTTT
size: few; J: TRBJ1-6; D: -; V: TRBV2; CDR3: CASSAGPPARSPLHF; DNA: TGTGCCAGCAGTGCGGGACCTCCGGCCCGTTCACCCCTCCACTTT
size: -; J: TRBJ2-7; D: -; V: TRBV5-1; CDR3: CASSPAINRQLLDEQYF; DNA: TGCGCCAGCAGCCCCGCCATTAATAGACAGTTATTGGACGAGCAGTACTTC
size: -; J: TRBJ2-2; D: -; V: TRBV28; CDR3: CASSSPVTGELFF; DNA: TGTGCCAGCAGTTCTCCCGTCACCGGGGAGCTGTTTTTT
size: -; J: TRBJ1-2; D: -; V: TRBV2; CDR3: CASIGGAEDGGYTF; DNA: TGTGCCAGCATTGGAGGGGCCGAGGATGGAGGCTACACCTTC
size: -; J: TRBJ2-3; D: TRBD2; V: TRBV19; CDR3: CASKNRGVSTDTQYF; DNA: TGTGCCAGTAAAAACCGGGGGGTTAGCACAGATACGCAGTATTTT
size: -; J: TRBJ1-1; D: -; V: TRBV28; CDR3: CASSYQGAEAFF; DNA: TGTGCCAGCAGTTATCAAGGTGCTGAAGCTTTCTTT
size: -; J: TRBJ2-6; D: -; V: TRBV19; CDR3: CASTPTGANVLTF; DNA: TGTGCCAGTACTCCAACAGGGGCCAACGTCCTGACTTTC
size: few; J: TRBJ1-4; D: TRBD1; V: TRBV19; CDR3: CASSLSGGLTNEKLFF; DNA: TGTGCCAGTAGTCTTTCAGGGGGGTTGACTAATGAAAAACTGTTTTTT
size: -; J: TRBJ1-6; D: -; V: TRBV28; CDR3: CASRRTFGGSPLHF; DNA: TGTGCCAGCAGGAGGACTTTCGGGGGCTCACCCCTCCACTTT
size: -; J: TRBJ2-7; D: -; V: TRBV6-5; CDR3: CASSYSTLKEQYF; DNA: TGTGCCAGCAGTTACTCGACCCTAAAAGAGCAGTACTTC
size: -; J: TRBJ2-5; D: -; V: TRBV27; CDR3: CASSLRVKGGQETQYF; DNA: TGTGCCAGCAGCTTAAGGGTCAAAGGGGGCCAAGAGACCCAGTACTTC
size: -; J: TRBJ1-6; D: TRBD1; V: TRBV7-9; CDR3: CASDRQGSNSPLHF; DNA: TGTGCCAGCGACCGACAGGGGAGTAATTCACCCCTCCACTTT
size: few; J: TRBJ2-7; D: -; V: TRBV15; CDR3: CATSRDIQGQDEQYF; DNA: TGTGCCACCAGCAGAGATATACAGGGCCAGGACGAGCAGTACTTC
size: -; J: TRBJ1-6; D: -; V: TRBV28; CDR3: CASTLSNPAGNSPLHF; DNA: TGTGCCAGCACCCTGAGTAACCCGGCAGGAAATTCACCCCTCCACTTT
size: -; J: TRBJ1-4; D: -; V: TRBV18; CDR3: CASSPNTGEKLFF; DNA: TGTGCCAGCTCACCCAATACCGGGGAAAAACTGTTTTTT
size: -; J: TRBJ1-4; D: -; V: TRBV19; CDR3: CASSIFGGSTNEKLFF; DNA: TGTGCCAGTAGTATATTTGGGGGATCAACTAATGAAAAACTGTTTTTT
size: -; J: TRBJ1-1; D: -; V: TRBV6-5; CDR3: CASKPGLRTEAFF; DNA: TGTGCCAGCAAACCGGGTTTGCGCACTGAAGCTTTCTTT
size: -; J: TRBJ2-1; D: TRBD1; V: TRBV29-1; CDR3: CSVRDRGPYNEQFF; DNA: TGCAGCGTCCGCGACAGGGGGCCCTACAATGAGCAGTTCTTC